The T cell receptor beta chain under discussion was sequenced for a study of CD39 and CD103 CD8 tumor-infiltrating T cells. Findings and limits, study-wide: Unlike DN TIL clonotypes, DP TIL clonotypes seldom appeared in blood.

A remark on this clone: The antigen is not known.

Clones were read by immunoSEQ multiplex PCR, and TCRdb kept only the in-frame ones, dropping some. The sample has 6,000 to 7,500 clones, about 62% seen once. This TCR derives from a human donor with head and neck squamous cell carcinoma. Input material: CD8+ T cells sorted from blood. The subset was: total memory CD8 T cells (CD45RA-CCR7+/-) from blood or uninvolved lymph node.

The CDR3 protein is CASSVVGYPGNTEAFF. The CDR3 DNA reads as TGTGCCAGCAGCGTAGTAGGATACCCGGGGAACACTGAAGCTTTCTTT. This chain links TRBV9 with TRBJ1-1, with D unresolved. This CDR3 is 16 amino acids long. Trimming left V 0 bases short and J 1 base short, with 13 bases between. Germline CDR1 is SGDLS and CDR2 is YYNGEE.